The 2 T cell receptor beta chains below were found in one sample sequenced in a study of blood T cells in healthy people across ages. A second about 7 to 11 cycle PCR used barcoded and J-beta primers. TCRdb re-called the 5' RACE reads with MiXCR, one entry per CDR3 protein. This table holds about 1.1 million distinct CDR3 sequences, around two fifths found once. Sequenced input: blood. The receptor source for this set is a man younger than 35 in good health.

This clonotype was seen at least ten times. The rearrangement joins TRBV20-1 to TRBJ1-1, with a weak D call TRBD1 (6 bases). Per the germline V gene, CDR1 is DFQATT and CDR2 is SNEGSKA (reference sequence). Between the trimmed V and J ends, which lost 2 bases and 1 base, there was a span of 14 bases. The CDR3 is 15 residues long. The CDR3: CSARRAGASNTEAFF. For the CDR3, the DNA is TGCAGTGCTAGAAGGGCAGGGGCCTCGAACACTGAAGCTTTCTTT.

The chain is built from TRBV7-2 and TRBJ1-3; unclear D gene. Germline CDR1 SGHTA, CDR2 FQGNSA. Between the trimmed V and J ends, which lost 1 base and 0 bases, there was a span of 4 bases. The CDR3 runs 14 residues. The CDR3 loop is CASSLVVSGNTIYF. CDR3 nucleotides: TGTGCCAGCAGCTTAGTAGTCTCTGGAAACACCATATATTTT.